Each of the 12 T cell receptor beta chains below was sequenced from the same sample in a study of T-cell reconstitution after alpha-beta-depleted transplantation in children. The TCRbeta library was prepared with unique molecular identifiers. From the PCR reads, TCRdb called clonotypes with MiXCR, one entry per CDR3 protein. The table includes 330,000 or so distinct CDR3 sequences, about 9.4% detected once. The source material was PBMCs, sampled before TCRalphabeta/CD19-depleted stem cell transplant. These receptors were collected from a boy less than two years old with acute myeloid leukemia, due to receive a stem cell transplant.

This clonotype was detected ten times or more. The chain employs TRBV7-3 and TRBJ2-2; 11 positions match TRBD2. V trimming: 1 base; J trimming: 0 bases; junction bases outside the gene matches: 7. Germline V lookup: CDR1 SGHTA, CDR2 FQGTGA. This CDR3 has 19 residues. CDR3 sequence: CASSLKPTSGGPNTGELFF. DNA for the CDR3: TGTGCCAGCAGCTTAAAACCCACTAGCGGGGGTCCGAACACCGGGGAGCTGTTTTTT.

The chain uses TRBV7-2 and TRBJ2-3, with 13 nucleotides matching TRBD2. The CDR3 has 16 residues. Looked up from germline, CDR1 is SGHTA and CDR2 is FQGNSA. With V trimmed by 2 bases and J by 4 bases, 3 bases remained unmatched. The CDR3 DNA reads TGTGCCAGCAGCTTAAGTACTAGCGGGGGGGCAGATACGCAGTATTTT. Its translation: CASSLSTSGGADTQYF.

This clonotype has ten or more counts. The rearrangement uses TRBV12-3 or TRBV12-4 and TRBJ1-4; D ambiguous. The CDR3 consists of 12 residues. V lost 9 bases to trimming and J lost 7 bases, with 12 bases between them. The DNA of the CDR3 is TGTGCCAGTACAGTGAATGGTGAAAAACTGTTTTTT. This translates into CASTVNGEKLFF.

V is TRBV7-2 and J is TRBJ2-6; 12 positions agree with TRBD2. Germline CDR1 reads SGHTA; CDR2 reads FQGNSA. J lost 1 base, V lost 5 bases, and 9 bases had no gene match. The CDR3 is made up of 19 amino acids. CDR3 nucleotide sequence: TGTGCCAGCAGCGGAAGACTAGCGGGAGCTGTTTCTGGGGCCAACGTCCTGACTTTC. It yields the protein CASSGRLAGAVSGANVLTF.

This clonotype was counted at least ten times. The genes are TRBV10-3 and TRBJ2-2; D is possibly TRBD2 (5 bases). This CDR3 has 11 amino acids. Germline CDR1 reads ENHRY; CDR2 reads SYGVKD. Trimming cost V 6 bases and J 7 bases, with 6 bases left between them. CDR3 in DNA: TGTGCCATCAGCCGGGGCGGGGAGCTGTTTTTT. Translated, it gives CAISRGGELFF.

In this sample, this clonotype turned up many times. The J gene is TRBJ2-3, the V gene TRBV7-2; D call uncertain. Germline V gives CDR1 SGHTA, CDR2 FQGNSA. The CDR3 covers 14 residues. Trimming pared 8 bases from V and 4 bases from J, leaving 16 bases between. The CDR3 is CASSQQAGADTQYF. In DNA, the CDR3 is TGTGCCAGCTCCCAGCAGGCTGGGGCAGATACGCAGTATTTT.

The sample holds many counts of this clonotype. The V gene is TRBV4-2, the J gene TRBJ2-5, with D possibly matching TRBD1 (6 bases). With 4 bases removed from V and 7 bases from J, the gap between germline ends came to 25 bases. Per the germline V gene, CDR1 is LGHNA and CDR2 is YNFKEQ. CDR3 length equals 17 residues. CDR3 nucleotide sequence: TGTGCCAGCAGCCGGGATGGATCGACAGGACCCGGAGGGACCCAGTACTTC. Its protein product is CASSRDGSTGPGGTQYF.

The table lists this clonotype with many counts. The chain combines TRBV28 with TRBJ2-7; 12 positions match TRBD2. Germline-derived CDR1 and CDR2 are MDHEN and SYDVKM. CDR3 size: 17 residues. J gave up 4 bases and V 6 bases, and 13 bases lay outside the gene matches. The CDR3 DNA reads as TGTGCCAGCAGGTCCTCTAGCGGGGGGGCCGGATGGTACGAGCAGTACTTC. Translating it yields CASRSSSGGAGWYEQYF. Complete variable domain (other parts from reference TRBV28 and TRBJ2-7): DVKVTQSSRYLVKRTGEKVFLECVQDMDHENMFWYRQDPGLGLRLIYFSYDVKMKEKGDIPEGYSVSREKKERFSLILESASTNQTSMYLCASRSSSGGAGWYEQYFGPGTRLTVT.

This clonotype was observed a few times. V usage is TRBV27 and J usage is TRBJ2-7, with D possibly called TRBD1 or TRBD2 (5 bases each). Per the germline V gene, CDR1 is MNHEY and CDR2 is SMNVEV (reference sequence). The V end lost 6 bases, the J end lost 2 bases, and 14 bases lay between the germline ends. The CDR3 contains 14 residues. The DNA of the CDR3 is TGTGCCAGCAGCCGGGACGAAACAACCTACGAGCAGTACTTC. Translating it yields CASSRDETTYEQYF.

The chain carries TRBV19 and TRBJ2-3, with 10 bases aligning to TRBD1. V was pared by 7 bases and J by 7 bases, with 8 bases of the junction left unmatched. The CDR3 length is 14 residues. CDR1 and CDR2 from the germline V gene are LNHDA and SQIVND (reference sequence). CDR3 residues: CASTVDRGRNTQYF. The DNA of the CDR3 is TGTGCCAGTACCGTCGACAGGGGGCGAAATACGCAGTATTTT.

This clonotype was detected ten times or more. The chain is built from TRBV3-1 and TRBJ1-1; D remains unclear. The ends were cut back, 1 base at V and 0 bases at J, with 6 bases in the middle. Germline V gene sequence: CDR1 LGHDT, CDR2 YNNKEL (reference sequence). CDR3 length: 14 residues. The CDR3 region has the DNA TGTGCCAGCAGCCAAGTATCTATGAACACTGAAGCTTTCTTT. Translating gives CASSQVSMNTEAFF.

This clonotype was picked up many times. The genes are TRBV7-6 and TRBJ2-7, with TRBD1 as a possible D gene (6 bases). The CDR3 loop spans 17 amino acids. V shed 0 bases and J shed 0 bases, with 15 bases lying between them. Germline assignment: CDR1 SGHVS and CDR2 FNYEAQ. CDR3 protein: CASSLAGQAGSSYEQYF. The CDR3 DNA is TGTGCCAGCAGCTTAGCGGGACAAGCTGGAAGCTCCTACGAGCAGTACTTC.